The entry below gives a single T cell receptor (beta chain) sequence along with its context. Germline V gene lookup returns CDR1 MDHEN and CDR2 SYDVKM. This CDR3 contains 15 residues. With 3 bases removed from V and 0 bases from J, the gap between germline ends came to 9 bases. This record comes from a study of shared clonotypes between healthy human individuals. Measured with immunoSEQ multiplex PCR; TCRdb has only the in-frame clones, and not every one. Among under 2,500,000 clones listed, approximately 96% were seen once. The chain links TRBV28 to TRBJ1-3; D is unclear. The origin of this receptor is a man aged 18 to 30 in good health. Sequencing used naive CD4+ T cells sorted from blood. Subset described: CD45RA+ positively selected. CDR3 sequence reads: CASSLLRTSGNTIYF. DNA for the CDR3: TGTGCCAGCAGTTTGCTCCGGACCTCTGGAAACACCATATATTTT.